The present TCR beta chain was sequenced within a study of CD8 T cells in Susac syndrome. Study summary: The Susac syndrome patients were therapy-naive, on corticosteroids, or on intravenous immunoglobulin alone at blood draw. Study results and caveats: In its TCR sequencing and HLA analysis, the study acknowledged that the number of individuals was relatively small.

The CDR3 totals 15 residues. Germline-derived CDR1 and CDR2 are SGHVS and FQNEAQ. V was trimmed by 7 bases and J by 6 bases, leaving 19 bases between them. Reverse transcription of roughly 0.45 to 1 ug RNA used random hexamers. Amplification of TCR beta CDR3 across 54 Vbeta and 13 Jbeta was performed with immunoSEQ multiplex PCR. TCRdb processed the immunoSEQ multiplex PCR reads anew with MiXCR; each CDR3 protein has one entry. The repertoire holds 150,000 or so distinct CDR3 sequences, with approximately 95% as singletons. The diagnostic criteria were recently defined, and patients with Susac syndrome met them for definite or probable disease. Comment on this clonotype: Its target is unknown.

Sequencing was performed on CD4+ T cells from PBMCs. This TCR was sampled from a human donor with Susac syndrome. The chain uses TRBV7-8 and TRBJ2-1, with D tentatively TRBD2 (6 bases). The CDR3 bases are TGTGCCAGCAACATAGGGACTGCGCTCCTCAATGAGCAGTTCTTC. Its translation: CASNIGTALLNEQFF.